This is a list of T cell receptor beta chains from one sample in a study of CD8+ T cells in alopecia areata. Profiling relied on immunoSEQ multiplex PCR, and the TCRdb table lists in-frame clones only, not all of them. The sample comprises 95,000 to 150,000 clones, about 50% of which are singletons, and approximately 0.5% rests with the top ten. Specimen: CD4+ T cells sorted from blood, collected at week 4, from a patient treated with tofacitinib. The receptors originated from a human donor with alopecia areata. Each CDR3 is given with its conserved first and last residue. The D gene is left open where the match is weak. Only part of the rows carry a size: once, few, many, or a class if the clone is expanded.

clone size,V gene,J gene,D gene,CDR3 protein,CDR3 DNA
NA,TRBV11-2,TRBJ1-4,NA,CASSFGGHEKLFF,TGTGCCAGCAGCTTTGGGGGACATGAAAAACTGTTTTTT
few,TRBV7-9,TRBJ2-1,TRBD2,CASSVGLAGNEQFF,TGTGCCAGCAGCGTGGGACTAGCGGGGAATGAGCAGTTCTTC
NA,TRBV19,TRBJ1-5,NA,CASTRTRGQPQHF,TGTGCCAGTACCCGGACGAGGGGTCAGCCCCAGCATTTT
NA,TRBV4-2,TRBJ2-7,NA,CASSQGLGSYEQYF,TGTGCCAGCAGCCAAGGGCTGGGCTCCTACGAGCAGTACTTC
once,TRBV4-1,TRBJ1-2,NA,CASSQDQQGGDGYTF,TGCGCCAGCAGCCAAGACCAGCAGGGAGGTGATGGCTACACCTTC
few,TRBV29-1,TRBJ1-4,NA,CSARTGFGEKLFF,TGCAGCGCCCGAACAGGGTTCGGAGAAAAACTGTTTTTT
NA,TRBV11-2,TRBJ1-5,NA,CASSQDYQPQHF,TGTGCCAGCAGCCAAGATTATCAGCCCCAGCATTTT
NA,TRBV19,TRBJ1-5,NA,CASREPYSNQPQHF,TGTGCCAGTAGGGAACCTTATAGCAATCAGCCCCAGCATTTT
few,TRBV5-1,TRBJ2-2,NA,CASSRAGELFF,TGCGCCAGCAGTCGCGCCGGGGAGCTGTTTTTT
NA,TRBV7-9,TRBJ2-5,NA,CASSLAGRGQETQYF,TGTGCCAGCAGCTTAGCTGGGAGAGGCCAAGAGACCCAGTACTTC
NA,TRBV29-1,TRBJ1-1,NA,CSVWGRPLNTEAFF,TGCAGCGTTTGGGGCCGCCCCTTGAACACTGAAGCTTTCTTT
NA,TRBV6-5,TRBJ2-7,NA,CASSLRGGTYEQYF,TGTGCCAGCAGTCTAAGAGGCGGTACCTACGAGCAGTACTTC
NA,TRBV5-6,TRBJ2-1,NA,CASSLAVRVMSYNEQFF,TGTGCCAGCAGCTTGGCAGTCAGGGTGATGTCCTACAATGAGCAGTTCTTC
few,TRBV7-9,TRBJ2-1,NA,CASSPYNEQFF,TGTGCCAGCAGCCCTTACAATGAGCAGTTCTTC
NA,TRBV30,TRBJ2-3,NA,CAWRESTDTQYF,TGTGCCTGGAGGGAGAGCACAGATACGCAGTATTTT
once,TRBV30,TRBJ2-1,NA,CAWGTSEQFF,TGTGCCTGGGGGACATCCGAACAGTTCTTC
NA,TRBV7-9,TRBJ1-4,TRBD1,CASSSSGTVNEKLFF,TGTGCCAGCAGCTCCTCCGGGACAGTTAATGAAAAACTGTTTTTT
NA,TRBV30,TRBJ1-1,NA,CAWNAGFGTEAFF,TGTGCCTGGAACGCCGGGTTCGGCACTGAAGCTTTCTTT
few,TRBV20-1,TRBJ1-5,NA,CSASQFEAQHF,TGCAGTGCTAGCCAATTCGAAGCCCAGCATTTT
NA,TRBV11-1,TRBJ2-1,NA,CASSRRGNEQFF,TGTGCCAGCAGCCGCCGGGGTAATGAGCAGTTCTTC
NA,TRBV29-1,TRBJ2-1,NA,CSVVRGPPDNEQFF,TGCAGCGTTGTTAGGGGACCCCCCGACAATGAGCAGTTCTTC
NA,TRBV5-1,TRBJ2-5,NA,CASSFFRREETQYF,TGCGCCAGCAGCTTTTTCCGTCGGGAAGAGACCCAGTACTTC
NA,TRBV29-1,TRBJ2-3,NA,CSVEGEATDTQYF,TGCAGCGTTGAAGGGGAGGCCACAGATACGCAGTATTTT
few,TRBV5-8,TRBJ1-1,NA,CASSLLWAGMNTEAFF,TGTGCCAGCAGCTTACTGTGGGCCGGAATGAACACTGAAGCTTTCTTT
few,TRBV7-6,TRBJ2-7,NA,CASSLAGGSGGDYEQYF,TGTGCCAGCAGCTTAGCGGGGGGTAGCGGAGGGGACTACGAGCAGTACTTC
NA,TRBV30,TRBJ2-1,TRBD2,CGSSPVGTSGTQFF,TGTGGCTCGAGTCCCGTCGGGACTAGCGGGACGCAGTTCTTC
NA,TRBV12-5,TRBJ2-2,NA,CASATKVSGGRTGELFF,TGTGCTAGTGCCACGAAAGTTTCCGGGGGTCGGACCGGGGAGCTGTTTTTT
NA,TRBV5-1,TRBJ2-3,TRBD2,CASSGGLAGGTNTQYF,TGCGCCAGCAGCGGCGGACTAGCGGGGGGCACCAATACGCAGTATTTT
NA,TRBV30,TRBJ2-1,TRBD2,CAWRGLAGANEQFF,TGTGCCTGGAGGGGACTAGCGGGAGCCAATGAGCAGTTCTTC
NA,TRBV7-9,TRBJ1-6,NA,CASSLNDSPLHF,TGTGCCAGCAGCTTAAACGACTCACCCCTCCACTTT
NA,TRBV9,TRBJ1-2,NA,CASSVAAVDNYGYTF,TGTGCCAGCAGCGTAGCGGCAGTAGATAACTATGGCTACACCTTC
once,TRBV30,TRBJ1-2,TRBD1,CAWSLTGAAGYTF,TGTGCCTGGAGCCTAACAGGGGCGGCTGGCTACACCTTC
NA,TRBV5-1,TRBJ1-1,NA,CASSGLTGVLNTEAFF,TGCGCCAGCAGCGGCTTGACCGGGGTACTTAACACTGAAGCTTTCTTT
NA,TRBV29-1,TRBJ2-7,NA,CSAHSGPSYEQYF,TGCAGCGCCCACTCGGGTCCCTCCTACGAGCAGTACTTC
NA,TRBV7-2,TRBJ1-5,TRBD1,CASSPGTGVQPQHF,TGTGCCAGCAGCCCCGGGACAGGGGTGCAGCCCCAGCATTTT
NA,TRBV7-2,TRBJ2-3,NA,CASSLEGGRHTQYF,TGTGCCAGCAGCTTAGAGGGGGGCCGGCATACGCAGTATTTT
many,TRBV7-3,TRBJ2-6,NA,CASSGQSGANVLTF,TGTGCCAGCAGCGGCCAGTCTGGGGCCAACGTCCTGACTTTC
NA,TRBV30,TRBJ1-6,NA,CAWSVLWGGDSPLHF,TGTGCCTGGAGTGTACTGTGGGGGGGTGATTCACCCCTCCACTTT
NA,TRBV29-1,TRBJ2-2,TRBD1,CSVSPGQGARELFF,TGCAGCGTTTCACCGGGACAGGGGGCCAGGGAGCTGTTTTTT
NA,TRBV2,TRBJ1-2,TRBD1,CASSNEGAGYGYTF,TGTGCCAGCAGTAACGAGGGGGCTGGGTATGGCTACACCTTC
NA,TRBV18,TRBJ1-2,NA,CASSPVRDHYGYTF,TGTGCCAGCTCACCGGTCAGGGATCACTATGGCTACACCTTC
NA,TRBV19,TRBJ1-1,TRBD1,CASTTSQGGNTEAFF,TGTGCCAGTACTACCTCTCAGGGGGGGAACACTGAAGCTTTCTTT
NA,TRBV6-5,TRBJ2-6,NA,CASSSRTSGANVLTF,TGTGCCAGCAGTTCAAGAACCTCTGGGGCCAACGTCCTGACTTTC
once,TRBV30,TRBJ2-5,TRBD2,CAWSRLAQETQYF,TGTGCCTGGAGCAGACTAGCTCAAGAGACCCAGTACTTC